This TCR beta chain derives from a study of T-cell memory formation after mild COVID-19. Study-wide results and caveats: Pre-infection memory carried some responding clones, suggesting that cross-reactive memory joined.

This CDR3 has 14 amino acids. V lost 7 bases to trimming and J lost 0 bases; unmatched junction nucleotides: 7. The germline V gene has CDR1 DFQATT and CDR2 SNEGSKA (reference sequence). Employing constant-segment primers, 5'RACE generated TCR alpha and TCR beta cDNA libraries bearing sample barcodes and UMIs. One entry per CDR3 protein results from TCRdb running MiXCR on the 5' RACE reads. The sample lists approximately 580,000 distinct CDR3 sequences, roughly 20% occurring once. This clonotype was picked up a small number of times. Its specificity is unknown. Sequenced material: PBMCs or a T cell subset sorted from them (not recorded which). This clonotype was sampled from an adult woman who had mild COVID-19 (a few samples of this study predate the infection). Cell type and time point are not known. The chain recombines TRBV20-1 with TRBJ2-7; 9 bases match TRBD2. CDR3 sequence reads: CSVFASGNSYEQYF. The CDR3 DNA is TGCAGTGTCTTCGCTAGCGGGAACTCCTACGAGCAGTACTTC.